The rows below give T cell receptor beta chains drawn from one sample of a study of shared clonotypes between healthy human individuals. Using immunoSEQ multiplex PCR, the repertoire was profiled, and TCRdb retains in-frame clones only, with some absent. Here the sample spans about 1,900,000 clones, less than 95% being singletons. Sequencing was carried out using naive CD8+ T cells sorted from blood. These receptors all stem from a man younger than 35 in good health. CDR3s include the opening cysteine and the closing phenylalanine or tryptophan. D genes are given only for firm matches. Clone size is not always given. Where it is, it says once, few, many or a class for expanded clones.

D,size,J,V,DNA,CDR3
TRBD2,once,TRBJ2-1,TRBV10-3,TGTGCCATCAGGGATCTAGCGGGTCGTTCCTACAATGAGCAGTTCTTC,CAIRDLAGRSYNEQFF
TRBD2,NA,TRBJ2-3,TRBV10-3,TGTGCCATCAGTGGGACTAGCGGGGCAGATACGCAGTATTTT,CAISGTSGADTQYF
NA,NA,TRBJ1-1,TRBV2,TGTGCCAGCATGGAGGTCAGGGAGAACACTGAAGCTTTCTTT,CASMEVRENTEAFF
NA,NA,TRBJ2-1,TRBV27,TGTGCCACAGGGAACAATGAGCAGTTCTTC,CATGNNEQFF
TRBD1,NA,TRBJ2-3,TRBV7-9,TGTGCCAGCAGCTTCCGGGACAGGGAGGGCGCTACGCAGTATTTT,CASSFRDREGATQYF
TRBD2,NA,TRBJ2-3,TRBV5-6,TGTGCCAGCAGCTTCGGACTAGCGGGGGGCACAGATACGCAGTATTTT,CASSFGLAGGTDTQYF
NA,NA,TRBJ1-2,TRBV19,TGTGCCAGTAGTATCTACTTGGAGGCAGCTAACTATGGCTACACCTTC,CASSIYLEAANYGYTF
TRBD1,NA,TRBJ2-1,TRBV7-6,TGTGCCAGCAGCTTAGACCCCGGGACAGGAGAGAATGAGCAGTTCTTC,CASSLDPGTGENEQFF
NA,NA,TRBJ1-6,TRBV19,TGTGCCAGTAGTATGGAGGGTTCACCCCTCCACTTT,CASSMEGSPLHF
TRBD2,once,TRBJ2-2,TRBV6-5,TGTGCCAGCAGTTACAGCGCGGGGGTCGGGGAGCTGTTTTTT,CASSYSAGVGELFF
NA,NA,TRBJ1-1,TRBV7-7,TGTGCTAGCAGCTACGGGAAGAACACTGAAGCTTTCTTT,CASSYGKNTEAFF
NA,once,TRBJ2-3,TRBV6-6,TGTGCCAGCAGTTACGGTCCTCAGATACCACAGTATTTT,CASSYGPQIPQYF
NA,few,TRBJ1-2,TRBV27,TGTGCCAGCAGTTTAGGGGGAGCCGATGGCTACACCTTC,CASSLGGADGYTF
NA,NA,TRBJ2-7,TRBV28,TGTGCCAGCAGTTCAGCCATTCCCTCCTACGAGCAGTACTTC,CASSSAIPSYEQYF
NA,NA,TRBJ2-1,TRBV27,TGTGCCAGCAGTTTAAACTACCCACTTTACGTTAGCGCAAACTCCTACAATGAGCAGTTCTTC,CASSLNYPLYVSANSYNEQFF
NA,once,TRBJ2-2,TRBV30,TGTGCCTGGATCCCTCGGAACACCGGGGAGCTGTTTTTT,CAWIPRNTGELFF
NA,NA,TRBJ2-7,TRBV30,TGTGCCTGGAGTGTCGACAGTTTCTACGAGCAGTACTTC,CAWSVDSFYEQYF
NA,NA,TRBJ2-1,TRBV6-5,TGTGCCAGCAGTTACGACAGGAGCTCCTACAATGAGCAGTTCTTC,CASSYDRSSYNEQFF
NA,NA,TRBJ1-2,TRBV29-1,TGCAGCGCTCCTGAAAGGGGGAGCTATGGCTACACCTTC,CSAPERGSYGYTF
TRBD2,NA,TRBJ2-7,TRBV15,TGTGCCACCAGCAGACTAGCGGGAGTCCGGGAGCAGTACTTC,CATSRLAGVREQYF
TRBD1,NA,TRBJ2-7,TRBV27,TGTGCCAGCAGAACCGGGACAGGGTTCAACGAGCAGTACTTC,CASRTGTGFNEQYF
NA,NA,TRBJ2-3,TRBV7-8,TGTGCCAGCAGCTTAAACTACTTAACCCCAGATACGCAGTATTTT,CASSLNYLTPDTQYF
TRBD1,NA,TRBJ2-7,TRBV7-9,TGTGCCAGCAGCTTTGTACAGGGGATAGGGAACGAGCAGTACTTC,CASSFVQGIGNEQYF
TRBD1,NA,TRBJ2-7,TRBV7-6,TGTGCCAGCAGCTATTCCGGGACAGGGAACTACGAGCAGTACTTC,CASSYSGTGNYEQYF
NA,NA,TRBJ2-1,TRBV12-5,TGTGCTAGTGGTTTGGTACGTGGGAGTTCCTACAATGAGCAGTTCTTC,CASGLVRGSSYNEQFF
NA,NA,TRBJ2-3,TRBV10-1,TGCGCCAGCAGTCCGGACTCCCCGCTCGCAGATACGCAGTATTTT,CASSPDSPLADTQYF
TRBD1,NA,TRBJ2-7,TRBV6-5,TGTGCCAGCAGTTTCGGACAGGGAATCTACGAGCAGTACTTC,CASSFGQGIYEQYF
NA,NA,TRBJ1-1,TRBV30,TGTGCCTGGAACGTGGGGGCGGGAGACACTGAAGCTTTCTTT,CAWNVGAGDTEAFF
NA,NA,TRBJ1-5,TRBV28,TGTGCCAGCAGTTTGAGGCGTAGCAATCAGCCCCAGCATTTT,CASSLRRSNQPQHF